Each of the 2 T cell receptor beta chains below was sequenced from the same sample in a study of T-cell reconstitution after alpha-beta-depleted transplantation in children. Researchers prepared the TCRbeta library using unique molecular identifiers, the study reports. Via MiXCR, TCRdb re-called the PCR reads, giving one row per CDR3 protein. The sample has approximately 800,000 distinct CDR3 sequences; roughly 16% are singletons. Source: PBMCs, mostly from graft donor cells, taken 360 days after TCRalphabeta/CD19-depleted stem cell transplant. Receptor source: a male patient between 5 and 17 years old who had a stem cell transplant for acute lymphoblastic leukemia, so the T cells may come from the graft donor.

The CDR3 loop reads CASSSLYGLAGVSVRETQYF. The CDR3 coding sequence is TGTGCCAGCAGCTCACTCTACGGACTAGCGGGAGTTTCAGTGAGGGAGACCCAGTACTTC. The genes are TRBV7-1 and TRBJ2-5, with 13 nucleotides matching TRBD2. TRBV7-1 qualifies as an ORF whose function is uncertain. The CDR3 contains 20 residues. The V gene end was trimmed by 2 bases and the J gene end by 5 bases; junction bases not matched to a gene: 17.

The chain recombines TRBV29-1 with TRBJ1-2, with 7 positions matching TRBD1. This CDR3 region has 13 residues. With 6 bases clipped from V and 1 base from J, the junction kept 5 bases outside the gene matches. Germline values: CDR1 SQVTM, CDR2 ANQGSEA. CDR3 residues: CSVATGLNYGYTF. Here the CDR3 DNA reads TGCAGCGTAGCGACAGGGCTTAACTATGGCTACACCTTC.